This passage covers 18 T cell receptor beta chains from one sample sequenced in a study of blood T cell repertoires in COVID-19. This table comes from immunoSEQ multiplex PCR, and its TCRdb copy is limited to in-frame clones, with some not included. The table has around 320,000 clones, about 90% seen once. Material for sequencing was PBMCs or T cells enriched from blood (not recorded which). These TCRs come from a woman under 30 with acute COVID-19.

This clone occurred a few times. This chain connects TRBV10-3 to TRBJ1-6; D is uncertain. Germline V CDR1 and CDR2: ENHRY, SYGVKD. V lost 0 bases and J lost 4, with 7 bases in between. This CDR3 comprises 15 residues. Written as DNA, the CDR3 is TGTGCCATCAGTGAGTCGACGGGTTATAATTCACCCCTCCACTTT. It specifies CAISESTGYNSPLHF.

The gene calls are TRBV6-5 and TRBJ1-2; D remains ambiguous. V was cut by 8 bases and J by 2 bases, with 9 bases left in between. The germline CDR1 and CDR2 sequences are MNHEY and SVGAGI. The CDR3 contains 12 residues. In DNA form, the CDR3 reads TGTGCCAGCTTTGGGCCAAACTATGGCTACACCTTC. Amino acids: CASFGPNYGYTF.

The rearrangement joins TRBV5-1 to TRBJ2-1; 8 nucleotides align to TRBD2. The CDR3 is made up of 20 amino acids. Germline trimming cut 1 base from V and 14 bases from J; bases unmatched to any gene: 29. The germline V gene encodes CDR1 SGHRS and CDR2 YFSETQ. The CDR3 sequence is CASSLLIATGTRSGSWFEFF. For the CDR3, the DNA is TGCGCCAGCAGCTTGTTGATCGCTACCGGGACTAGGAGCGGGAGTTGGTTTGAGTTCTTC.

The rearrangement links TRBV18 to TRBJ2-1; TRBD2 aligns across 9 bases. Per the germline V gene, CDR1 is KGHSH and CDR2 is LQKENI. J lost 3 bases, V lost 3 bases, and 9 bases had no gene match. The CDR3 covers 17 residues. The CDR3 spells CASSPNQLAGRYNEQFF. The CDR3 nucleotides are TGTGCCAGCTCACCTAACCAACTAGCGGGTCGCTACAATGAGCAGTTCTTC.

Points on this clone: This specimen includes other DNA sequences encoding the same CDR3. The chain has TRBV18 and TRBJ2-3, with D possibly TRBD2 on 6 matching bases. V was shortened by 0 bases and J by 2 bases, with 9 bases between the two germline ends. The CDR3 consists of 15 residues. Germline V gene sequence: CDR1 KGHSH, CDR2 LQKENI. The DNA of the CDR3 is TGTGCCAGCTCACCACCTAGCGGCTCCACAGATACGCAGTATTTT. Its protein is CASSPPSGSTDTQYF. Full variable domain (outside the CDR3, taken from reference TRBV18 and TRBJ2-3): NAGVMQNPRHLVRRRGQEARLRCSPMKGHSHVYWYRQLPEEGLKFMVYLQKENIIDESGMPKERFSAEFPKEGPSILRIQQVVRGDSAAYFCASSPPSGSTDTQYFGPGTRLTVL.

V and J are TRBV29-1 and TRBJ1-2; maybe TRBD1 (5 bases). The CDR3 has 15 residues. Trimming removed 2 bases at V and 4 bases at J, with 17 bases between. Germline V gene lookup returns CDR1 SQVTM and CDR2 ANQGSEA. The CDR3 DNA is TGCAGCGTTGAAACCCCAGGGCCCGGGGGCTATGGCTACACCTTC. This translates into CSVETPGPGGYGYTF.

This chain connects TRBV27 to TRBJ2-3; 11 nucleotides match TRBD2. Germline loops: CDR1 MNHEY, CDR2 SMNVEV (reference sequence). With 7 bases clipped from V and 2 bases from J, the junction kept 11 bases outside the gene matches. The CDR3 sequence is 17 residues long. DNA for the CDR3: TGTGCCAGCACCTTCTCAGGACTAGCGGGTACCACAGATACGCAGTATTTT. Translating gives CASTFSGLAGTTDTQYF.

CDR3 in amino acids: CASSLAGTSPLHF. In DNA form, the CDR3 reads TGTGCCAGCAGCTTGGCAGGAACTTCTCCCCTCCACTTT. The V call is TRBV5-6, the J call TRBJ1-6; D call uncertain. The CDR3 has 13 amino acids. Trimming removed 0 bases at V and 13 bases at J, with 11 bases between. CDR1 and CDR2 from the germline V gene are SGHDT and YYEEEE. Using reference TRBV5-6 and TRBJ1-6 for the parts outside the CDR3, the full variable domain is DAGVTQSPTHLIKTRGQQVTLRCSPKSGHDTVSWYQQALGQGPQFIFQYYEEEERQRGNFPDRFSGHQFPNYSSELNVNALLLGDSALYLCASSLAGTSPLHFGNGTRLTVT.

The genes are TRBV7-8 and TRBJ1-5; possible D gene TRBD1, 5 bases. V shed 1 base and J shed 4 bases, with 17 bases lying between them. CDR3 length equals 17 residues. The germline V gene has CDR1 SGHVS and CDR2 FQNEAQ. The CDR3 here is CASSLGGGEASNQPQHF. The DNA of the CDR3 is TGTGCCAGCAGCTTAGGGGGCGGGGAGGCCTCAAATCAGCCCCAGCATTTT.

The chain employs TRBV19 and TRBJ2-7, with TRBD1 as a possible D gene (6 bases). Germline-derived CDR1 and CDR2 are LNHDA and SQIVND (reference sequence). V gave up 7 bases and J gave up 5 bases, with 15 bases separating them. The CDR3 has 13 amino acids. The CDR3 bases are TGTGCCAGTAAAAAAAACCAGGGGAACGAGCAGTACTTC. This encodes CASKKNQGNEQYF.

The CDR3 reads CSVTMTGGTEAFF. CDR3 nucleotides: TGCAGCGTTACTATGACGGGGGGCACTGAAGCTTTCTTT. The rearrangement links TRBV29-1 to TRBJ1-1, with D tentatively TRBD1 (5 bases). Per the germline V gene, CDR1 is SQVTM and CDR2 is ANQGSEA. V gave up 5 bases and J gave up 4 bases, with 14 bases separating them. The CDR3 contains 13 residues.

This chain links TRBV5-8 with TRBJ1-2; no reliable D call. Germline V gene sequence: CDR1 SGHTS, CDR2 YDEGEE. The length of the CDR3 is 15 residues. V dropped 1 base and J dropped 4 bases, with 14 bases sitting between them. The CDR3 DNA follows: TGTGCCAGCAGCTTGCTGGCTGGCGGTAGCTATGGCTACACCTTC. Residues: CASSLLAGGSYGYTF.

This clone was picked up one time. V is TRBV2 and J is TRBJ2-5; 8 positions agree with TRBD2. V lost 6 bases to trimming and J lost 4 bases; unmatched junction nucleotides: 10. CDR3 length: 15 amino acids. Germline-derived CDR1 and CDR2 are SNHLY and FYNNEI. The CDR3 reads CASRDGLAGGETQYF. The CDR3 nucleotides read TGTGCCAGCAGGGATGGACTAGCCGGAGGAGAGACCCAGTACTTC.

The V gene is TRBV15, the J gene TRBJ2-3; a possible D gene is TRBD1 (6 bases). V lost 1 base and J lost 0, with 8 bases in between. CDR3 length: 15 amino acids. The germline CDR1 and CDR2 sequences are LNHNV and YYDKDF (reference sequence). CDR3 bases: TGTGCCACCAGCAGAGGGCAGGGGAGCACAGATACGCAGTATTTT. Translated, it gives CATSRGQGSTDTQYF. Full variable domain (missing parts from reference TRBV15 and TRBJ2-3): DAMVIQNPRYQVTQFGKPVTLSCSQTLNHNVMYWYQQKSSQAPKLLFHYYDKDFNNEADTPDNFQSRRPNTSFCFLDIRSPGLGDTAMYLCATSRGQGSTDTQYFGPGTRLTVL.

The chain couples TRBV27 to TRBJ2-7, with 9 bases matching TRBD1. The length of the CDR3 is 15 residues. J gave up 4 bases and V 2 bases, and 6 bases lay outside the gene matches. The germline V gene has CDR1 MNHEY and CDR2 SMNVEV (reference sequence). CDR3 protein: CASSLDHRGQYEQYF. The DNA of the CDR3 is TGTGCCAGCAGTTTAGACCACAGGGGGCAGTACGAGCAGTACTTC.

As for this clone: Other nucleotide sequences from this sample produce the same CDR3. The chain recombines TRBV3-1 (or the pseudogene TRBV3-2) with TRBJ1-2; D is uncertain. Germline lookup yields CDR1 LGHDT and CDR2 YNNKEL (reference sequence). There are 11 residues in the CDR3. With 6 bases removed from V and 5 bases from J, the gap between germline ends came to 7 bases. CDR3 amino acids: CASSPGYGYTF. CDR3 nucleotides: TGTGCCAGCAGTCCGGGGTATGGCTACACCTTC.

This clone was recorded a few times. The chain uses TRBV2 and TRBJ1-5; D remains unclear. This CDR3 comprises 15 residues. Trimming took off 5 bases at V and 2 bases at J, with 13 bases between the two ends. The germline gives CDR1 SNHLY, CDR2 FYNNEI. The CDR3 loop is CASSQYRQGNQPQHF. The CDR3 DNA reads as TGTGCCAGCAGTCAATATCGGCAGGGCAATCAGCCCCAGCATTTT.

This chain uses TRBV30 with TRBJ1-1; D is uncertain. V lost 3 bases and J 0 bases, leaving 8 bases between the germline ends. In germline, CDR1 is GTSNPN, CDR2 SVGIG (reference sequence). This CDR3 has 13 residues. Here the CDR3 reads CAWRDTLNTEAFF. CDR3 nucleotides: TGTGCCTGGAGAGACACACTGAACACTGAAGCTTTCTTT.